The source of this T cell receptor beta chain is a study of beta chain features in type 1 diabetes. Study-wide results and limits: Type 1 diabetes patients showed fewer insertions and more deletions at VDJ junctions. Researchers report that Type 1 diabetes patients had moderately but significantly shorter TCRB CDR3s across all four CD4+ subsets.

CDR1 is LGHNA and CDR2 is YSLEER in the germline V gene. This CDR3 has 15 residues. Trimming at V came to 2 bases and at J to 14 bases, leaving 11 bases not matched to a gene. Investigators reverse transcribed all isolated RNA, so they sequenced expressed TCRB transcripts. The assay was immunoSEQ multiplex PCR, and TCRdb's table has in-frame clones only and misses some. The repertoire holds approximately 280,000 clones, with approximately 16% as singletons. A few counts support this clone. Its antigen is currently unknown. CD45RO/CCR7/CD25/CD127/CD95/CD27 staining was used to isolate CD4+ naive, central memory, regulatory and stem cell-like memory cells by sorting.

The chain recombines TRBV4-3 with TRBJ1-6; TRBD1 aligns across 8 bases. This clonotype was obtained from a man aged 18 to 30 with type 1 diabetes. The sequenced sample consisted of naive CD4+ T cells from blood. The CDR3 DNA is TGCGCCAGCAGCCAACTCGGACAGGGTATTGGGGCCCTCCACTTT. Its protein product is CASSQLGQGIGALHF.